A selection of T cell receptor beta chains follows, all from one sample in a study of T cell repertoires in cytomegalovirus infection. TCRdb processed the reads anew with MiXCR; each CDR3 protein has one entry. This sample has some 110,000 distinct CDR3 sequences; around 10% occur once, and the top ten carry approximately 33%. What these receptors recognize is not known. The sample was PBMCs, sequenced either directly or after in vitro stimulation (not recorded which). The receptors originated from a human donor in good health (CMV status not recorded). Some clones in this sample may be carry-over from other donors' samples. CDR3s include the opening cysteine and the closing phenylalanine or tryptophan. D genes are given only for firm matches. Some rows mark clone size as missing; the rest say once, few, many or name a class of expanded clone.

size: few
J: TRBJ2-1
V: TRBV7-3
D: TRBD2
CDR3: CASSGGGSSYNEQFF
DNA: TGTGCCAGCAGCGGGGGGGGGAGCTCCTACAATGAGCAGTTCTTC

size: few
J: TRBJ2-1
V: TRBV4-3
D: .
CDR3: CASSQDRGGTYNEQFF
DNA: TGCGCCAGCAGCCAAGATCGGGGCGGGACCTACAATGAGCAGTTCTTC

size: .
J: TRBJ2-3
V: TRBV6-2/TRBV6-3
D: .
CDR3: CASSLWALSDTQYF
DNA: TGTGCCAGCAGTCTTTGGGCCCTCTCAGATACGCAGTATTTT

size: many
J: TRBJ1-6
V: TRBV11-2
D: .
CDR3: CASSLDQKPLHF
DNA: TGTGCCAGCAGCTTAGATCAGAAGCCCCTCCACTTT

size: many
J: TRBJ1-1
V: TRBV11-3
D: .
CDR3: CASSTTGNTEAFF
DNA: TGTGCCAGCAGTACCACAGGGAACACTGAAGCTTTCTTT

size: .
J: TRBJ2-4
V: TRBV4-1
D: .
CDR3: CASSHGPGGKNIQYF
DNA: TGCGCCAGCAGCCATGGCCCTGGGGGCAAAAACATTCAGTACTTC

size: many
J: TRBJ2-1
V: TRBV7-6
D: TRBD2
CDR3: CASKPGLAPNEQFF
DNA: TGTGCCAGCAAGCCGGGACTAGCTCCCAATGAGCAGTTCTTC

size: many
J: TRBJ2-1
V: TRBV28
D: .
CDR3: CASRGFLDNEQFF
DNA: TGTGCCAGCAGGGGTTTTCTAGACAATGAGCAGTTCTTC

size: many
J: TRBJ1-5
V: TRBV6-2/TRBV6-3
D: .
CDR3: CASSYLAGGHNQPQHF
DNA: TGTGCCAGCAGTTACCTCGCAGGAGGCCACAATCAGCCCCAGCATTTT

size: .
J: TRBJ2-7
V: TRBV28
D: TRBD2
CDR3: CASPGREKAYEQYF
DNA: TGTGCCAGCCCCGGGAGGGAGAAAGCCTACGAGCAGTACTTC

size: many
J: TRBJ2-4
V: TRBV28
D: TRBD1
CDR3: CASSSVPGQALAKNIQYF
DNA: TGTGCCAGCAGTTCGGTTCCGGGACAGGCACTAGCCAAAAACATTCAGTACTTC

size: few
J: TRBJ2-3
V: TRBV4-2
D: TRBD2
CDR3: CASSPGGGEGRGTDTQYF
DNA: TGTGCCAGCAGCCCCGGGGGGGGGGAGGGCCGTGGGACAGATACGCAGTATTTT

size: .
J: TRBJ1-5
V: TRBV12-3/TRBV12-4
D: .
CDR3: CASSLGQENQPQHF
DNA: TGTGCCAGCAGTTTAGGGCAGGAAAATCAGCCCCAGCATTTT

size: many
J: TRBJ2-3
V: TRBV7-2
D: .
CDR3: CASSILGTDTQYF
DNA: TGTGCCAGCAGCATTCTGGGCACAGATACGCAGTATTTT

size: many
J: TRBJ2-2
V: TRBV28
D: TRBD1
CDR3: CASSSPGQGSGELFF
DNA: TGTGCCAGCAGTTCCCCGGGACAGGGATCCGGGGAGCTGTTTTTT

size: .
J: TRBJ2-1
V: TRBV7-3
D: TRBD1
CDR3: CASSLEGTGNNEQFF
DNA: TGTGCCAGCAGCTTAGAAGGGACAGGGAACAATGAGCAGTTCTTC

size: .
J: TRBJ1-1
V: TRBV6-8
D: TRBD1
CDR3: CASRRLTTGVGTEAFF
DNA: TGTGCCAGCCGGAGATTAACTACAGGGGTAGGGACTGAAGCTTTCTTT

size: few
J: TRBJ2-3
V: TRBV20-1
D: TRBD2
CDR3: CSAPLAGDTQYF
DNA: TGCAGTGCCCCACTAGCGGGAGATACGCAGTATTTT

size: many
J: TRBJ2-4
V: TRBV28
D: TRBD2
CDR3: CASSFLLAGIPAKNIQYF
DNA: TGTGCCAGCAGTTTCCTACTAGCGGGAATCCCAGCCAAAAACATTCAGTACTTC

size: many
J: TRBJ2-1
V: TRBV14
D: .
CDR3: CASSARQGSYNEQFF
DNA: TGTGCCAGCAGCGCTCGACAAGGCTCCTACAATGAGCAGTTCTTC

size: many
J: TRBJ1-1
V: TRBV7-2
D: TRBD1
CDR3: CASTRDRATEAFF
DNA: TGTGCCAGCACCCGGGACAGGGCCACTGAAGCTTTCTTT

size: .
J: TRBJ1-2
V: TRBV7-2
D: .
CDR3: CASSFPGDGYTF
DNA: TGTGCCAGCAGCTTTCCGGGGGACGGCTACACCTTC

size: .
J: TRBJ1-3
V: TRBV5-4
D: .
CDR3: CASSLPGQSGNTIYF
DNA: TGTGCCAGCAGTCTTCCGGGACAAAGTGGAAACACCATATATTTT

size: many
J: TRBJ1-4
V: TRBV20-1
D: TRBD1
CDR3: CSARDRRQGVWRATNEKLFF
DNA: TGCAGTGCTAGAGACAGACGACAGGGAGTTTGGAGGGCAACTAATGAAAAACTGTTTTTT

size: many
J: TRBJ2-3
V: TRBV9
D: .
CDR3: CASSEAGQTITDTQYF
DNA: TGTGCCAGCAGCGAGGCCGGACAGACCATCACAGATACGCAGTATTTT

size: many
J: TRBJ1-1
V: TRBV7-2
D: .
CDR3: CASSLAAGPEAFF
DNA: TGTGCCAGCAGCTTAGCGGCAGGGCCTGAAGCTTTCTTT

size: .
J: TRBJ1-5
V: TRBV3-1
D: .
CDR3: CASSIAGVQPQHF
DNA: TGTGCCAGCTCGATCGCGGGGGTGCAGCCCCAGCATTTT

size: few
J: TRBJ2-7
V: TRBV7-2
D: .
CDR3: CASSLLRGPARSF
DNA: TGTGCCAGCAGCTTGCTTAGGGGCCCGGCTAGGAGCTTC

size: few
J: TRBJ2-5
V: TRBV7-2
D: .
CDR3: CASSLIGTETQYF
DNA: TGTGCCAGCAGCTTAATAGGGACAGAGACCCAGTACTTC

size: many
J: TRBJ2-5
V: TRBV7-8
D: .
CDR3: CASSLTIDRRAKETQYF
DNA: TGTGCCAGCAGCTTAACGATAGACAGGAGGGCCAAAGAGACCCAGTACTTC

size: many
J: TRBJ2-2
V: TRBV4-3
D: TRBD1
CDR3: CASSHKLPRRTGANTGELFF
DNA: TGCGCCAGCAGCCATAAGCTACCGCGTCGTACAGGGGCTAACACCGGGGAGCTGTTTTTT

size: many
J: TRBJ2-5
V: TRBV7-2
D: .
CDR3: CASSLGGSRETQYF
DNA: TGTGCCAGCAGCTTAGGGGGGTCGAGAGAGACCCAGTACTTC

size: few
J: TRBJ2-7
V: TRBV4-1
D: TRBD2
CDR3: CASSQERGGYEQYF
DNA: TGCGCCAGCAGCCAAGAACGGGGAGGGTACGAGCAGTACTTC

size: .
J: TRBJ1-5
V: TRBV28
D: .
CDR3: CASTPHRGAGNQPQHF
DNA: TGTGCCAGCACTCCACACCGGGGTGCGGGCAATCAGCCCCAGCATTTT

size: many
J: TRBJ1-5
V: TRBV7-9
D: .
CDR3: CASAGAGSNQPQHF
DNA: TGTGCCAGCGCAGGGGCTGGGAGCAATCAGCCCCAGCATTTT

size: .
J: TRBJ2-3
V: TRBV27
D: .
CDR3: CASSLIVTGTDTQYF
DNA: TGTGCCAGCAGTTTAATAGTTACGGGCACAGATACGCAGTATTTT

size: many
J: TRBJ2-1
V: TRBV6-5
D: TRBD1
CDR3: CASSYLGGTGMSNEQFF
DNA: TGTGCCAGCAGTTATTTGGGCGGGACAGGGATGTCGAATGAGCAGTTCTTC

size: many
J: TRBJ2-1
V: TRBV10-3
D: TRBD2
CDR3: CAISETSGLYNEQFF
DNA: TGTGCCATCAGTGAGACTAGCGGACTTTACAATGAGCAGTTCTTC

size: .
J: TRBJ1-1
V: TRBV12-3/TRBV12-4
D: TRBD1
CDR3: CASSGTGVLTEAFF
DNA: TGTGCCAGCAGTGGGACAGGGGTCCTCACTGAAGCTTTCTTT

size: many
J: TRBJ2-3
V: TRBV7-2
D: .
CDR3: CASSLGGHFADTQYF
DNA: TGTGCCAGCAGCTTGGGGGGGCATTTCGCAGATACGCAGTATTTT

size: .
J: TRBJ2-3
V: TRBV11-2
D: .
CDR3: CASSLDPNLWADTQYF
DNA: TGTGCCAGCAGCTTAGACCCCAACCTGTGGGCGGATACGCAGTATTTT

size: many
J: TRBJ2-3
V: TRBV19
D: TRBD2
CDR3: CASSHRPSGRATDTQYF
DNA: TGTGCCAGTAGCCACCGGCCTAGCGGGAGGGCCACAGATACGCAGTATTTT

size: many
J: TRBJ1-5
V: TRBV20-1
D: .
CDR3: CSANPRVSNQPQHF
DNA: TGCAGTGCTAACCCCCGGGTTAGCAATCAGCCCCAGCATTTT

size: few
J: TRBJ2-1
V: TRBV10-2
D: TRBD2
CDR3: CASSAASGRNEQFF
DNA: TGCGCCAGCAGTGCGGCTAGCGGGAGGAATGAGCAGTTCTTC

size: many
J: TRBJ2-3
V: TRBV4-1
D: .
CDR3: CASSQGRADPSTDTQYF
DNA: TGCGCCAGCAGCCAAGGCCGGGCAGACCCTAGCACAGATACGCAGTATTTT

size: many
J: TRBJ2-7
V: TRBV12-3/TRBV12-4
D: TRBD2
CDR3: CASSSLSGGSYEQYF
DNA: TGTGCCAGCAGTTCCCTCAGCGGGGGTTCCTACGAGCAGTACTTC

size: many
J: TRBJ2-3
V: TRBV12-3/TRBV12-4
D: .
CDR3: CASSFREGTDTQYF
DNA: TGTGCCAGCAGCTTCAGAGAGGGTACAGATACGCAGTATTTT

size: .
J: TRBJ1-1
V: TRBV12-5
D: .
CDR3: CASGTTGNTEAFF
DNA: TGTGCTAGTGGTACAACAGGAAACACTGAAGCTTTCTTT

size: .
J: TRBJ2-5
V: TRBV20-1
D: TRBD2
CDR3: CSAKRGGETQYF
DNA: TGCAGTGCTAAGCGGGGAGGGGAGACCCAGTACTTC

size: many
J: TRBJ1-4
V: TRBV20-1
D: .
CDR3: CSARVGPARREKLFF
DNA: TGCAGTGCTAGAGTAGGGCCCGCACGTCGTGAAAAACTGTTTTTT

size: .
J: TRBJ1-2
V: TRBV28
D: TRBD1
CDR3: CASSLTGGARGYTF
DNA: TGTGCCAGCAGTTTGACAGGGGGCGCGAGGGGCTACACCTTC